Listed below are T cell receptor beta chains from one sample, sequenced in a study of tumor-infiltrating lymphocytes in primary liver carcinoma. TCRdb called the multiplex PCR reads again in MiXCR, with one record for every CDR3 protein. The sample has almost 45,000 distinct CDR3 sequences, roughly 80% seen once. What was sequenced was tumor-adjacent normal liver tissue. Receptor source: a woman under 40 with primary liver carcinoma and hepatitis B virus infection. The CDR3 runs from the conserved cysteine through the conserved F or W. Fields, in order: D gene, V gene, J gene, clone size, CDR3 DNA, CDR3 protein. A D gene is named only where the DNA matches it firmly. Rows give clone size only sometimes, using once, few, many, or a class for an expanded clone.

.	TRBV6-2/TRBV6-3	TRBJ2-3	once	TGTGCCAGCAGTTATCGGGGGCCCCTGTCAGATACGCAGTATTTT	CASSYRGPLSDTQYF
.	TRBV19	TRBJ1-6	.	TGTGCCAGTAGTTCAGGGAAAGGGCCTAATTCACCCCTCCGCTTT	CASSSGKGPNSPLRF
TRBD1	TRBV6-6	TRBJ1-6	few	TGTGCCAGCACCTACGAGACAGGGGGCTCCTATAATTCACCCCTCCACTTT	CASTYETGGSYNSPLHF
.	TRBV6-2/TRBV6-3	TRBJ1-5	large	TGTGCCAGCAGTTACCGGGACAATCAGCCCCAGCATTTT	CASSYRDNQPQHF
.	TRBV5-5	TRBJ2-7	.	TGCGCCAGCAGCTTGTGGAATGAGCAGTACTTC	CASSLWNEQYF
.	TRBV28	TRBJ2-2	.	TGTGCCAGCAGTTTACGGAGAGGCTCCCGGGAGCTGTTTTTT	CASSLRRGSRELFF
TRBD2	TRBV6-1	TRBJ2-3	.	TGTGTCAGTAGTGAGACTAGCGGGAGCACAGATACGCAGTATTTT	CVSSETSGSTDTQYF
.	TRBV4-2	TRBJ2-1	.	TGTGCCAGCAGCCAAGATGGAAGAACTGAGCAGTTCTTC	CASSQDGRTEQFF
.	TRBV28	TRBJ2-1	.	TGTGCCAACTGTTTACTGGGGGGTGAGCAGTTCTTC	CANCLLGGEQFF
.	TRBV5-6	TRBJ1-3	.	TGTACCAGCAGCACCGGGGCAGGGTCTGGAAACACCATATATTTT	CTSSTGAGSGNTIYF
.	TRBV4-2	TRBJ2-6	.	TGTGCCAGCAGCGTATTCAACTCTGGGGCCAACGTCCTGACTTTC	CASSVFNSGANVLTF
TRBD2	TRBV6-2/TRBV6-3	TRBJ2-3	.	TGTGCCAGCAGCCATACTAGCGAAGCAGATACACAGTATTTT	CASSHTSEADTQYF
.	TRBV14	TRBJ2-1	.	TGTGTCAGCAGTAGGGACCTTCACAATGAGCAGTTCTTC	CVSSRDLHNEQFF
.	TRBV5-6	TRBJ1-5	once	TGTGACAGCAGTCTAGAACAGATAAATCAGCCCCAGCATTTT	CDSSLEQINQPQHF
TRBD1	TRBV25-1	TRBJ1-6	.	TGTGCCAGCAGTGGGACAGGGAATTCACCCCTCCACTTT	CASSGTGNSPLHF
.	TRBV13	TRBJ1-1	.	TGTGCCAGCAGCCGCTCGACGGAATTTACTGATGCTTTCTTT	CASSRSTEFTDAFF
TRBD1	TRBV11-2	TRBJ1-2	.	TGTGTCAGTAGCCGCAGGGGGCGCTGGGACTATGGCTACACCTTC	CVSSRRGRWDYGYTF
TRBD2	TRBV6-6	TRBJ2-5	few	TGTGCCAGCAGTTCCGACCCCCCGCGGGGGAGAGAGACCCAGTATTTC	CASSSDPPRGRETQYF
.	TRBV4-3	TRBJ2-7	many	TGCGCCAGCAGCCAAGATTGGCAGGGGAGCTACGAGCAGTACTTC	CASSQDWQGSYEQYF
.	TRBV20-1	TRBJ1-1	.	TGCAGTGCACGGCAGGGCTGGGGAGTGGGGAACACTGAAGCTTTCTTT	CSARQGWGVGNTEAFF
.	TRBV11-2	TRBJ2-7	.	TGTGCCAGCTGCTTAGATCGTGCCAGGGCATATGAGCAGTACTTC	CASCLDRARAYEQYF
.	TRBV6-4	TRBJ2-3	.	TGTGCCAGCAGTGTCTCGACCGAGGATACGAAGTATTTT	CASSVSTEDTKYF
.	TRBV6-1	TRBJ2-1	many	TGTGCCAGCAGTGCCCCGGGAGTCAAGGGGAAAAATGAGCAGTTCTTC	CASSAPGVKGKNEQFF
TRBD2	TRBV4-2	TRBJ2-5	.	TGTGCCAACAGCCAAGATGCGGGGACTAGCGGGACCTTAGAGGCCCAGTACTTC	CANSQDAGTSGTLEAQYF
TRBD2	TRBV6-2/TRBV6-3	TRBJ2-7	many	TGTGCCAGCAGTTACGGGAGGGTCTCCTACGAGCAGTACTTC	CASSYGRVSYEQYF
.	TRBV6-6	TRBJ2-3	many	TGTGCCAGCAGTTACGGAGATACGCAGTATTTT	CASSYGDTQYF
.	TRBV29-1	TRBJ1-1	.	TGCAGTGTCGAGACAAGGAGCACTGAAGCTTTCTTT	CSVETRSTEAFF
.	TRBV4-3	TRBJ2-1	once	TGCGCCAGCAGCCACACGGAGTTGGTCGATGAGCGGTTCTTC	CASSHTELVDERFF
.	TRBV28	TRBJ2-1	many	TGTGCCAGCAGCTCCAGGGTGGTTAGCAATGAGCAGTTCTTC	CASSSRVVSNEQFF
.	TRBV13	TRBJ2-2	.	TGTGCCAGCAGCTTAGGCCGATACTCCAGGGAGCTGTTTTTT	CASSLGRYSRELFF
.	TRBV6-2/TRBV6-3	TRBJ1-1	many	TGTGCCAGCAGCCCCCGGTGGGTGAACACTGAAGCTTTCTTT	CASSPRWVNTEAFF
.	TRBV11-2	TRBJ1-2	many	TGTGCCAGCAGCTCAAGCAGCAACTATGGCTACACCTTC	CASSSSSNYGYTF
.	TRBV7-9	TRBJ1-5	.	TGTGCCAGGAGCTTAGGGCTCAATCAGCTCCAGCATTTT	CARSLGLNQLQHF
.	TRBV11-2	TRBJ1-1	.	TGTGCCAGCAGATTTACAGGAGAGAGGGCTGAAGCTTTCTTT	CASRFTGERAEAFF
TRBD2	TRBV9	TRBJ2-7	once	TGTCCCAGCAGCGTAGGAAGCGGGAGAGTCTACGAGCAGTACTTC	CPSSVGSGRVYEQYF
TRBD1	TRBV12-3/TRBV12-4	TRBJ1-2	.	TGTGCCAGCAGACTCCCGGGACAGGGGTCCCTATTTTACGGTTACACCTTC	CASRLPGQGSLFYGYTF
.	TRBV11-2	TRBJ1-2	.	TGTGCCAGTAGCCCCGGGGGTATAGTTGTTGGCTACACCTTC	CASSPGGIVVGYTF
.	TRBV11-2	TRBJ2-5	.	TGTGCCAGCGGCACAAGAACATGGGGCGCGAAAGAGACCCAGTATTTC	CASGTRTWGAKETQYF
.	TRBV7-8	TRBJ2-2	many	TGTGCCAGCAGCAACGCCGCTTACACCGGGGAGCTGTTTTTT	CASSNAAYTGELFF
.	TRBV29-1	TRBJ1-1	many	TGCAGCGTTGAGGAAAGGGGTAACACTGAAGCTTTCTTT	CSVEERGNTEAFF
TRBD1	TRBV4-2	TRBJ2-1	many	TGTGCCAGCAGCCAAGGACAGGGGGCCTACAATGAGCAGTTCTTC	CASSQGQGAYNEQFF
.	TRBV5-6	TRBJ2-2	many	TGTGCCAGCAGCTTGGTGGTCAGACACGGGCGGGACGGGGAGCTGTTTTTT	CASSLVVRHGRDGELFF
TRBD1	TRBV11-2	TRBJ2-7	.	TGTGCCAGCAGCTTAGAAAGTGGGACAGGAGTCTCCTACGAGCAGTACTTC	CASSLESGTGVSYEQYF
.	TRBV13	TRBJ1-1	.	TGTGCCAGCAGCTTAGGAGGGTCTGGTATTGGGGACATTGAAGCTTTCTTT	CASSLGGSGIGDIEAFF
.	TRBV20-1	TRBJ2-5	.	TGCAGTGCCAGAGATCGGGACTCAAAAGAGACCCAGTACTTC	CSARDRDSKETQYF
.	TRBV5-5	TRBJ2-2	.	TGTGCCAGCAGTAGCGGACCGCTCTTGTCTACCGGGGAGGTCTTTTTT	CASSSGPLLSTGEVFF
.	TRBV7-9	TRBJ2-1	medium-sized	TGTGCCAGCAGCTTAACGTACCTAGTCAGTTCCTACAATGAGCAGTTCTTC	CASSLTYLVSSYNEQFF
.	TRBV29-1	TRBJ2-5	.	TGTAGCGGGACGGGGACAGGCCGGCAAGAGAGCCAGTACTTC	CSGTGTGRQESQYF
.	TRBV7-8	TRBJ2-7	.	TGTGCGAGCAGCGCCCCCCGGGGCCTCCCCCTATACGAGCAGTACTTC	CASSAPRGLPLYEQYF
TRBD2	TRBV29-1	TRBJ2-2	.	TGCAGTGTTGCGGGGACTAGCGGGAGGCTGAACACCGGGGAGCTGTTTTTT	CSVAGTSGRLNTGELFF